This T cell receptor beta chain was found in a study of human T cells and chemical hapten exposure. Overall study findings and caveats: Once DPC sensitization occurred, TCRs above 1 in 1000 frequency showed no change.

To note about this clonotype: Its antigen is not known.

Unseparated into fractions, whole blood served as the source from which total RNA was extracted. MiXCR, applied by TCRdb to the 5' RACE reads, yields one record per CDR3 protein. The table shows about 140,000 distinct CDR3 sequences, with 3.5% to 5% occurring only once. Germline CDR1 and CDR2: SGDLS and YYNGEE. The V gene lost 3 bases and the J gene lost 7 bases, with 18 bases spanning the gap. The CDR3 is 15 residues long. This receptor was obtained from a female donor in good health. The chain is built from TRBV9 and TRBJ2-3, with D perhaps TRBD2 (7 bases). The CDR3 protein is CASSDRGAPMNTQYF. In DNA, the CDR3 is TGTGCCAGCAGCGATCGGGGGGCCCCCATGAATACGCAGTATTTT.